The rows below give T cell receptor beta chains drawn from one sample of a study of vaccination and CD4 T cells after COVID-19. Their antigens are not known. TCRdb analysed the PCR reads with MiXCR anew, one entry per CDR3 protein. The table lists about 22,000 distinct CDR3 sequences, around a third of them singletons. Sequences were derived from CD4+ T cells from blood, cultured in vitro, sampled about 7 months after SARS-CoV-2 vaccination. These TCRs come from a human donor who had recovered from COVID-19. CDR3s include the opening cysteine and the closing phenylalanine or tryptophan. Rows may omit the clone size; those that give it use once, few, many or a size class.

V	size	J	CDR3
TRBV6-1	.	TRBJ1-1	CASSEGANTEAFF
TRBV4-2	few	TRBJ1-1	CASSQGAVVNTEAFF
TRBV6-1	.	TRBJ2-3	CASSEQRGTDTQYF
TRBV7-2	few	TRBJ2-7	CASSWGTGTSDYEQYF
TRBV15	.	TRBJ2-3	CATSRDHGGTGLGTDTQYF
TRBV27	.	TRBJ2-1	CASSWLADNEQFF
TRBV15	few	TRBJ2-1	CATSGRTSGSNNEQFF
TRBV2	.	TRBJ2-6	CASSQEDSGANVLTF
TRBV20-1	.	TRBJ2-3	CSARGVTDTQYF
TRBV5-4	.	TRBJ1-2	CASSLLTSYGYTF
TRBV10-3	few	TRBJ1-6	CAISESPGRKNSPLHF
TRBV27	.	TRBJ2-2	CASSPRRQGSLRNTGELFF
TRBV7-9	few	TRBJ2-7	CASSSTDRHYEQYF
TRBV6-1	few	TRBJ2-7	CASSPTPGLAGAGEQYF
TRBV19	.	TRBJ2-7	CASRSRDLNSYEQYF
TRBV4-2	few	TRBJ2-5	CASSQEEGLLETQYF
TRBV7-3	few	TRBJ2-7	CASSLTSQGLHEQYF
TRBV27	few	TRBJ2-7	CASSPMVASHEQYF
TRBV6-2/TRBV6-3	few	TRBJ1-6	CANSDRGAAYNSPLHF
TRBV27	.	TRBJ2-7	CASSGTGGPSYEQYF
TRBV19	.	TRBJ1-2	CASSISVGRGGYTF
TRBV6-1	.	TRBJ2-5	CASRQWGASETQYF
TRBV7-8	few	TRBJ2-3	CASSRGGAFTDTQYF
TRBV27	once	TRBJ2-7	CASSFGTGEIGEQYF
TRBV19	.	TRBJ2-3	CASDSGGVADTQYF
TRBV2	.	TRBJ1-6	CVSGIGTDYEFSPLHF
TRBV11-2	few	TRBJ1-2	CASSPNRGNYGYTF
TRBV27	.	TRBJ1-6	CAGGFLGADNSPLHF
TRBV6-1	.	TRBJ1-2	CASRDRGSYGYTF